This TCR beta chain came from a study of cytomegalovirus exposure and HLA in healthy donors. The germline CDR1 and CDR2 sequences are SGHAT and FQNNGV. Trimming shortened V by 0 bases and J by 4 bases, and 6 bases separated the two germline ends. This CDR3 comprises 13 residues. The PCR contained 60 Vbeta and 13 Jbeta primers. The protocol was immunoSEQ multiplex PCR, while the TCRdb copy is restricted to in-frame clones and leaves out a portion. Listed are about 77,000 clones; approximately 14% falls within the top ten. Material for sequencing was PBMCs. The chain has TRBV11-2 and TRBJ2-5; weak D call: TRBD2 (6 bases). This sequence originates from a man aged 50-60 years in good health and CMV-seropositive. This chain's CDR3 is CASSLERGETQYF. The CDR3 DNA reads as TGTGCCAGCAGCTTAGAGCGGGGAGAGACCCAGTACTTC. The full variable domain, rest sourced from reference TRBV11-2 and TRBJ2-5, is EAGVAQSPRYKIIEKRQSVAFWCNPISGHATLYWYQQILGQGPKLLIQFQNNGVVDDSQLPKDRFSAERLKGVDSTLKIQPAKLEDSAVYLCASSLERGETQYFGPGTRLLVL.